These T cell receptor beta chains were read from a single sample in a study of cytomegalovirus exposure and HLA in healthy donors. Profiling relied on immunoSEQ multiplex PCR, and the TCRdb table lists in-frame clones only, not all of them. The sample has about 79,000 clones, approximately 69% seen once. The specimen was PBMCs. The receptors were sampled from a man aged 35-49 years in good health and CMV-seropositive. Each CDR3 is given with its conserved first and last residue. D genes are given only for firm matches. Expanded clones are given a class, and other clones once, few, many or no size at all.

d_call j_call clone_size v_call cdr3_nt cdr3_aa
TRBD1 TRBJ2-7 few TRBV19 TGTGCCAGTAGTACTAGGACAGGGCGGTCCTCCTACGAGCAGTACTTC CASSTRTGRSSYEQYF
NA TRBJ2-2 NA TRBV9 TGTGCCAGCAGCGTGGGGACTTTGAACACCGGGGAGCTGTTTTTT CASSVGTLNTGELFF
NA TRBJ2-3 few TRBV18 TGTGCCAGCTCACCACTACTAGAATCCACAGATACGCAGTATTTT CASSPLLESTDTQYF
NA TRBJ2-5 NA TRBV4-2 TGTGCCAGCAGCCAAGATAGGAGGGCAGGGTCGGAGACCCAGTACTTC CASSQDRRAGSETQYF
NA TRBJ2-5 NA TRBV11-2 TGTGCCAGCAGCCCGGTGGGGGGCGGGGGGACCCAGTACTTC CASSPVGGGGTQYF
NA TRBJ1-1 NA TRBV30 TGTGCCTGGAGCATGAACACTGAAGCTTTCTTT CAWSMNTEAFF
TRBD1 TRBJ2-1 NA TRBV19 TGTGCCAGTAGTCCTCGGACAGGGAAATCCTACAATGAGCAGTTCTTC CASSPRTGKSYNEQFF
NA TRBJ1-1 NA TRBV7-2 TGTGCCAGCAGCCCCGTTATAACAGAAACGAACACTGAAGCTTTCTTT CASSPVITETNTEAFF
NA TRBJ1-5 few TRBV30 TGTGCCTGGACTCCGGGGGGCAATCAGCCCCAGCATTTT CAWTPGGNQPQHF
NA TRBJ2-3 NA TRBV11-2 TGTGCCAGCAGCTCTTTAGACAGAATCGCGACAGATACGCAGTATTTT CASSSLDRIATDTQYF
NA TRBJ2-1 NA TRBV4-1 TGCGCCAGCAGCCACTTTACGGACTCGCCCTCCTACAATGAGCAGTTCTTC CASSHFTDSPSYNEQFF
TRBD1 TRBJ1-5 once TRBV5-4 TGTGCCAGCAGCGCGGGACAGGGAGGTGAGCCCCAGCATTTT CASSAGQGGEPQHF
NA TRBJ2-2 NA TRBV5-1 TGCGCCAGCAGCCCCCGACAGGACAACACCGGGGAGCTGTTTTTT CASSPRQDNTGELFF
TRBD2 TRBJ2-7 NA TRBV29-1 TGCAGCGTATCCCCTAGCGGGGTCTCCTACGAGCAGTACTTC CSVSPSGVSYEQYF
NA TRBJ2-7 NA TRBV30 TGTGCCTGGCATACGGGGACTTACTCCTACGAGCAGTACTTC CAWHTGTYSYEQYF
TRBD2 TRBJ2-3 NA TRBV7-3 TGTGCCAGCGGTAGCGGGAGGGACGATACGCAGTATTTT CASGSGRDDTQYF
NA TRBJ1-1 NA TRBV15 TGTGCCACCAGCAGAGATCACCGGGGGGGGCCGAACACTGAAGCTTTCTTT CATSRDHRGGPNTEAFF
NA TRBJ2-7 NA TRBV14 TGTGCCAGCAGCACCCGACAGGAGACCTACGAGCAGTACTTC CASSTRQETYEQYF
TRBD1 TRBJ1-6 NA TRBV6-5 TGTGCCAGCAGTCTGGGACAGCCTTATAATTCACCCCTCCACTTT CASSLGQPYNSPLHF
NA TRBJ2-2 NA TRBV7-8 TGTGCCAGCAGCTCCTCGGGAGGGGAGCTGTTTTTT CASSSSGGELFF
TRBD1 TRBJ2-3 few TRBV5-1 TGCGCCAGCAGCCCGGGACAGTACACAGATACGCAGTATTTT CASSPGQYTDTQYF
TRBD2 TRBJ2-1 once TRBV5-1 TGCGCCAGCAGCCAACTAGCGGACTCCTACAATGAGCAGTTCTTC CASSQLADSYNEQFF
TRBD1 TRBJ1-2 NA TRBV15 TGTGCCACCAGCGAGGACAGGCACGGCTACACCTTC CATSEDRHGYTF
TRBD1 TRBJ2-3 NA TRBV19 TGTGCCAGTAAACAGGGGGAGACAGATACGCAGTATTTT CASKQGETDTQYF
TRBD1 TRBJ1-1 NA TRBV5-1 TGCGCCAGCAGCGGAAGACAGGGGGGATACGACACTGAAGCTTTCTTT CASSGRQGGYDTEAFF
TRBD1 TRBJ2-3 NA TRBV29-1 TGCAGCGTGGGGCCTCCGGGACAGGGACATAGGAACACAGATACGCAGTATTTT CSVGPPGQGHRNTDTQYF
NA TRBJ1-1 NA TRBV19 TGTGCCAGTAGTATTGGAGGCACCCCTTTCACTGAAGCTTTCTTT CASSIGGTPFTEAFF
NA TRBJ2-7 NA TRBV6-6 TGTGCCAGCAGTCCCCCGGGGAGCTACGAGCAGTACTTC CASSPPGSYEQYF
NA TRBJ1-4 NA TRBV28 TGTGCCAGCAGTTCTGTTCGAGCAACTAATGAAAAACTGTTTTTT CASSSVRATNEKLFF
NA TRBJ1-2 NA TRBV10-2 TGCGCCAGCAGTGAGCAAAGTACGGGTAACTATGGCTACACCTTC CASSEQSTGNYGYTF
TRBD1 TRBJ1-2 NA TRBV6-5 TGTGCCAGCAGCCCCCTATCAGGGGGCTCGGGTGGCTACACCTTC CASSPLSGGSGGYTF
NA TRBJ1-2 few TRBV5-6 TGTGCCAGCAGCTTGGGGCCCTTCTATGGCTACACCTTC CASSLGPFYGYTF
NA TRBJ2-3 NA TRBV28 TGTGCCAGCAGTTTAAATCGGGGTACGCAGTATTTT CASSLNRGTQYF
NA TRBJ2-5 once TRBV7-9 TGTGCCAGCAGCGTGACAGTTCAAGAGACCCAGTACTTC CASSVTVQETQYF
NA TRBJ2-3 NA TRBV28 TGTGCCAGCAGTTTACTCCAGTCTACAGATACGCAGTATTTT CASSLLQSTDTQYF
NA TRBJ1-2 NA TRBV5-4 TGTGCCAGCAGCTTGGGCGAGCGGGGGGACTATGGCTACACCTTC CASSLGERGDYGYTF
NA TRBJ1-4 NA TRBV4-1 TGCGCCAGCAGCTCTCTGGCCCGGGTTAATGAAAAACTGTTTTTT CASSSLARVNEKLFF
TRBD2 TRBJ2-2 NA TRBV27 TGTGCCAGTAAACGGGGGGGCCTCGACACCGGGGAGCTGTTTTTT CASKRGGLDTGELFF
NA TRBJ2-5 NA TRBV7-2 TGTGCCAGCAGCTTAGGCGGACAGCCCCAAGAGACCCAGTACTTC CASSLGGQPQETQYF
NA TRBJ1-1 few TRBV20-1 TGCAGTGCTAGAGAGAGAACTGAAGCTTTCTTT CSARERTEAFF
NA TRBJ2-7 NA TRBV7-8 TGTGCCAGCAGCACGGGGTCGCAAAGTGGCTACGAGCAGTACTTC CASSTGSQSGYEQYF
NA TRBJ2-1 few TRBV5-1 TGCGCCAGCAGCACCACCCTACAGGCTGAGCAGTTCTTC CASSTTLQAEQFF
TRBD2 TRBJ2-7 once TRBV28 TGTGCCAGCAGTCAAAGGGGACTAGCGGGAGGGCAGACCCTATCGTACGAGCAGTACTTC CASSQRGLAGGQTLSYEQYF
TRBD1 TRBJ1-1 few TRBV6-5 TGTGCCAGCAGTTCCGGGGGACAGGGAGAGGCTGAAGCTTTCTTT CASSSGGQGEAEAFF
NA TRBJ1-2 NA TRBV4-2 TGTGCCAGCAGCCAAGTTTCAGGAAACTATGGCTACACCTTC CASSQVSGNYGYTF
TRBD1 TRBJ2-7 NA TRBV7-2 TGTGCCAGCAGCTTAGGGGCGTACAGGGGGCGGTCCTACGAGCAGTACTTC CASSLGAYRGRSYEQYF
NA TRBJ1-2 NA TRBV30 TGTGCCCTCAGTACTAACTATGGCTACACCTTC CALSTNYGYTF
NA TRBJ1-5 few TRBV7-2 TGTGCCAGCAGCTCGGAGGGGAATCAGCCCCAGCATTTT CASSSEGNQPQHF
TRBD1 TRBJ1-4 NA TRBV30 TGTGCCTGGCTGACAGGGGGCCAAGAAAAACTGTTTTTT CAWLTGGQEKLFF
TRBD1 TRBJ1-6 once TRBV30 TGTGCCTGGAAGAGACGACGGACAGGGGGTTCACCCCTCCACTTT CAWKRRRTGGSPLHF